This T cell receptor beta chain came from a study of blood T cell repertoires in COVID-19. Study-level information: COVID-19 samples, acute and convalescent, were from the United States, Italy and Spain. Sources were T cells, B-cell-depleted T cells, or PBMCs; the material itself was cDNA or gDNA.

Trimming at V came to 8 bases and at J to 0 bases, leaving 5 bases not matched to a gene. Looked up from germline, CDR1 is SGHRS and CDR2 is YFSETQ. There are 14 residues in the CDR3. In the original processing: Amplification from reference gene primers served as the basis for estimated nucleated cell counts. Measured with immunoSEQ multiplex PCR; TCRdb has only the in-frame clones, and not every one. For V, J and clone size, that table is used; D and trimming come from the DNA. The table includes some 120,000 clones, about 85% detected once. Sequencing was carried out using peripheral blood. The source of this sequence is a man aged 40-55 years with acute or convalescent COVID-19. The V gene is TRBV5-1, the J gene TRBJ2-1; 7 bases map to TRBD1. CDR3 sequence: CASWTGSSYNEQFF. Written as DNA, the CDR3 is TGCGCCAGTTGGACAGGCAGCTCCTACAATGAGCAGTTCTTC.